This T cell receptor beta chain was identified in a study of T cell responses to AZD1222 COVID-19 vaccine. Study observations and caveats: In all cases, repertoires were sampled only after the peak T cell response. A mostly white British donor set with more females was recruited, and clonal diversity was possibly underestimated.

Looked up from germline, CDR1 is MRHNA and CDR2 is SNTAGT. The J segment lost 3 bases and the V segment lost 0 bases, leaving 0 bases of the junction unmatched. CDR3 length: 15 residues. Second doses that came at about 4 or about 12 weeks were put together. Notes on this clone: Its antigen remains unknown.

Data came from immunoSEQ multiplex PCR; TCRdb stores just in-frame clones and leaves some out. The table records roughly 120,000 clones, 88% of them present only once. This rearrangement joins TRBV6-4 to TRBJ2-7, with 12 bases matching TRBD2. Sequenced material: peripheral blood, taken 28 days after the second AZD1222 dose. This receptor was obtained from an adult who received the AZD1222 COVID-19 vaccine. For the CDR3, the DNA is TGTGCCAGCAGTGACTCGACTAGCGGGAGCTACGAGCAGTACTTC. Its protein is CASSDSTSGSYEQYF.